This TCR beta chain is from a study of T cells in Graves' hyperthyroidism and ophthalmopathy. CDR1 SGHRS and CDR2 YFSETQ come from the germline V gene. The length of the CDR3 is 14 residues. Diagnoses rested on clinical symptoms, serum thyroxine and TRAb, thyroid ultrasound and orbital computed tomography. Fresh peripheral blood, around 10 ml, yielded the PBMCs. Turning to this clonotype: The antigen is not known. One base away lies a much larger clone, so this may be a sequencing read error.

From RNA transcripts, TCR beta CDR3 regions were amplified. Using the HTBI primer set, a first-round RT-PCR was run on the TCR CDR3. MiXCR, run by TCRdb on the multiplex PCR reads, gives a single entry per CDR3 protein. The sample has 400,000 to 600,000 distinct CDR3 sequences, roughly 20% seen once. Overall study results and limits: In blood, most of the thyroid clonotypes expanded above 0.001 were also present.

Sequencing used blood. The sequence came from a man aged 18 to 29 with Graves' hyperthyroidism. The chain has TRBV5-1 and TRBJ1-2, with TRBD1 matching 9 bases. This CDR3 reads CSSSLETGGFGYTF. The DNA for the CDR3 is TGCTCCAGCAGCTTGGAAACAGGGGGCTTCGGCTACACCTTC.